Listed below are T cell receptor beta chains from one sample, sequenced in a study of cytomegalovirus exposure and HLA in healthy donors. The data were produced by immunoSEQ multiplex PCR, yet TCRdb's version contains in-frame clones alone and is incomplete. The sample has approximately 140,000 clones; about 70% are singletons. The sample was PBMCs. These receptors were collected from a man aged 18 to 35 in good health and CMV-seronegative. Each CDR3 is given with its conserved first and last residue. D genes are given only for firm matches.

d_call j_call v_call cdr3_length cdr3_aa
NA TRBJ2-2 TRBV2 14 CASIEGGNTGELFF
NA TRBJ1-5 TRBV9 15 CASSVDGEINQPQHF
NA TRBJ2-7 TRBV18 14 CASSGTGYPYEQYF
TRBD1 TRBJ2-7 TRBV6-1 17 CASSENRPGQGRHEQYF
TRBD1 TRBJ1-2 TRBV6-5 15 CASSRTGGQNYGYTF
NA TRBJ2-7 TRBV28 15 CASSLGDTLRYEQYF
NA TRBJ1-5 TRBV6-5 13 CASSYARNQPQHF
NA TRBJ2-7 TRBV5-1 14 CASSLSSGSNEQYF
NA TRBJ2-7 TRBV9 12 CASSGDTYEQYF
NA TRBJ1-1 TRBV6-1 13 CASSEMTGTEAFF
TRBD1 TRBJ1-1 TRBV7-6 17 CASSPLAPGTGFTEAFF
NA TRBJ1-1 TRBV28 14 CASRGTGGIGRAFF
NA TRBJ2-5 TRBV11-2 14 CASSLRGSWETQYF
TRBD2 TRBJ2-3 TRBV4-1 15 CASSQQREGTDTQYF
NA TRBJ2-6 TRBV5-1 15 CASSSRASGANVLTF
TRBD1 TRBJ1-2 TRBV6-1 16 CASSERDRQNNYGYTF
NA TRBJ2-7 TRBV9 14 CASSGRVSSYEQYF
TRBD2 TRBJ2-7 TRBV7-2 14 CASSSPGLVIEQYF
NA TRBJ2-3 TRBV2 15 CASSDQGIGTDTQYF
NA TRBJ2-3 TRBV9 15 CASSRSGADTDTQYF
TRBD2 TRBJ2-3 TRBV5-4 18 CASRIDGTSGRATDTQYF
NA TRBJ2-7 TRBV7-6 14 CASSLDPGSYEQYF
NA TRBJ1-1 TRBV30 14 CAWSLGAVNTEAFF
NA TRBJ1-1 TRBV11-2 14 CASSPQEVNTEAFF
NA TRBJ2-7 TRBV13 15 CASSARGTSSYEQYF
TRBD2 TRBJ2-4 TRBV28 18 CASSSPGTSGSSKNIQYF
NA NA TRBV6-6 15 CASSYSADNPYEQYF
TRBD1 TRBJ2-7 TRBV7-9 15 CASSIDRDRGFEQYF
NA TRBJ1-2 TRBV30 13 CAWRGTFRLSYTF
NA TRBJ1-5 TRBV4-1 17 CASSQEARRNTYQPQHF
TRBD2 TRBJ2-7 TRBV6-6 12 CASSRGDYEQYF
NA TRBJ2-7 TRBV11-2 14 CASRRAGQTYEQYF
NA TRBJ1-4 TRBV6-6 15 CASSHNRARDEKLFF
TRBD1 TRBJ1-2 TRBV5-4 19 CASSPLPGQGVESSYGYTF
NA TRBJ2-7 TRBV19 13 CASSIAESYEQYF
NA TRBJ2-3 TRBV29-1 15 CSVDALRDATDTQYF
TRBD1 TRBJ1-4 TRBV5-6 16 CASSLRGTGPYEKLFF
TRBD2 NA TRBV27 16 CASSLSMVAGPYEQYF
TRBD1 TRBJ2-2 TRBV18 17 CASSPPGTGGYTGELFF
NA TRBJ1-2 TRBV5-1 13 CASSLAVDYGYTF
NA TRBJ1-4 TRBV14 15 CASSQAGPRMDTLFF
NA TRBJ1-1 TRBV2 12 CASSEAVQEAFF
NA TRBJ2-4 TRBV28 17 CASSLSTPGGAKNIQYF
TRBD1 TRBJ1-2 TRBV19 15 CASNEDRGRVYGYTF
TRBD1 TRBJ2-1 TRBV2 14 CAGRTGTGGNEQFF